The rows below give T cell receptor beta chains drawn from one sample of a study of lymphopenia after photon versus proton radiotherapy. Measured with immunoSEQ multiplex PCR; TCRdb has only the in-frame clones, and not every one. The sample holds about 50,000 clones; 80% to 95% are singletons and the top ten take around 17%. The source was peripheral blood, collected from a patient treated with photon-based radiotherapy. The receptors derive from a woman aged 40-49 years with cholangiocarcinoma. Both conserved end residues are part of each CDR3. The D gene is left open where the match is weak.

V	D	J	DNA	CDR3
TRBV19	.	TRBJ1-4	TGTGCCAGTAGTATCCAGAGTAATGAAAAACTGTTTTTT	CASSIQSNEKLFF
TRBV18	TRBD2	TRBJ2-1	TGTGCCAGCTCACCCACTATTTGGACTAGCGGGATATTACAGTTCTTC	CASSPTIWTSGILQFF
TRBV19	.	TRBJ1-5	TGTGCCAGTACCCTAGAGGCCCTTAGCAATCAGCCCCAGCATTTT	CASTLEALSNQPQHF
TRBV11-3	TRBD1	TRBJ2-7	TGTGCCAGCAGCCCGGAGGACAGGTCCCTCGGCGAGCAGTACTTC	CASSPEDRSLGEQYF
TRBV25-1	TRBD1	TRBJ2-7	TGTGCCAGCAGTGCCCGGGACAGGGGGTTGAACGAGCAGTACTTC	CASSARDRGLNEQYF
TRBV5-1	TRBD1	TRBJ2-7	TGCGCCAGCAGCGGCTCGGGACAGTACGAGCAGTACTTC	CASSGSGQYEQYF
TRBV11-2	.	TRBJ2-1	TGTGCCAGCAGCGTCACGGCTGGGGCGGGCAATGAGCAGTTCTTC	CASSVTAGAGNEQFF
TRBV14	TRBD1	TRBJ1-1	TGTGCCAGCAGCCGCAACAGGGGTGAAGCTTTCTTT	CASSRNRGEAFF
TRBV27	.	TRBJ1-2	TGTGCCAGCAGTCCGCAGGTCCCTCACTATGGCTACACCTTC	CASSPQVPHYGYTF
TRBV5-4	.	TRBJ2-5	TGTGCCAGCAGCTACGAAGAGACCCAGTACTTC	CASSYEETQYF
TRBV30	TRBD1	TRBJ2-7	TGTGCCTGGAGTCACGTTGGCGACAGGGGTTACGAGCAGTACTTC	CAWSHVGDRGYEQYF
TRBV7-8	.	TRBJ2-2	TGTGCCAGCAGCCAAAGGACATTAGGCACCGGGGAGCTGTTTTTT	CASSQRTLGTGELFF